The sequence of this T cell receptor (beta chain) was determined in a study of T cell responses to AZD1222 COVID-19 vaccine. Study results and caveats: Donors skewed white British and female; clonal diversity was possibly underestimated. In the spike-specific TCR repertoire, nearly half reportedly target unmutated variant regions.

On this clone: What it binds is unknown.

The CDR3 runs 15 residues. The germline V and J ends were trimmed by 1 base and 6 bases, with 10 bases remaining between them. From germline, CDR1 is WSHSY and CDR2 SAAADI. Measured with immunoSEQ multiplex PCR; TCRdb has only the in-frame clones, and not every one. In the table there are 20,000 to 25,000 clones, approximately 86% of which are singletons. The chain couples TRBV10-2 to TRBJ1-6; a weak D match, TRBD1 (6 bases). The sequence came from an adult who received the AZD1222 COVID-19 vaccine. Sequenced material: peripheral blood, taken 28 days after the second AZD1222 dose. Here the CDR3 reads CASSELGAANSPLHF. The CDR3 DNA reads as TGCGCCAGCAGTGAGTTGGGGGCCGCTAATTCACCCCTCCACTTT.